The source of this T cell receptor (beta chain) is a study of control samples from healthy donors and cancer patients. V was clipped by 4 bases and J by 5 bases, with 21 bases between them. The CDR3 is made up of 16 amino acids. Germline V gene sequence: CDR1 SGDLS, CDR2 YYNGEE. Here immunoSEQ multiplex PCR was the method, and the copy in TCRdb shows in-frame clones only, minus some. The sample holds approximately 60,000 clones, around nine tenths seen once. The receptor comes from a woman aged 50 to 65 with colorectal cancer. V and J are TRBV9 and TRBJ1-2; D is ambiguous. Sequenced material: PBMCs. The CDR3 region is CASSPQNPGLEYGYTF. The CDR3 bases are TGTGCCAGCAGCCCACAGAATCCGGGTCTGGAGTATGGCTACACCTTC. Filled out from reference TRBV9 and TRBJ1-2, the complete variable domain reads DSGVTQTPKHLITATGQRVTLRCSPRSGDLSVYWYQQSLDQGLQFLIQYYNGEERAKGNILERFSAQQFPDLHSELNLSSLELGDSALYFCASSPQNPGLEYGYTFGSGTRLTVV.